These 19 T cell receptor beta chains share one sample of origin, sequenced in a study of T cell responses to AZD1222 COVID-19 vaccine. The assay was immunoSEQ multiplex PCR, and TCRdb's table has in-frame clones only and misses some. The sample consists of some 140,000 clones, about 93% of them appearing once. The sequencing here drew on peripheral blood, taken 28 days after the second AZD1222 dose. The receptor set was obtained from an adult who received the AZD1222 COVID-19 vaccine.

This clone was observed a single time. The chain has TRBV12-5 and TRBJ1-3, with no clear D. Germline-derived CDR1 and CDR2 are LGHNT and FRNRAP. V lost 1 base, J lost 1 base, and 8 bases lay in between. CDR3 length: 15 residues. Here the CDR3 DNA reads TGTGCTAGTGGTTTGGACGCGGGATCTGGAAACACCATATATTTT. Its protein is CASGLDAGSGNTIYF.

This chain joins TRBV6-7 and TRBJ1-2; 8 bases are a match to TRBD1. TRBV6-7 is an open reading frame whose function is uncertain. The ends lost 0 bases at V and 5 bases at J; junction bases unmatched: 8. The CDR3 covers 16 residues. The CDR3 protein is CASSYSGPQGVYGYTF. The CDR3 bases are TGTGCCAGCAGTTACTCGGGTCCACAGGGGGTATATGGCTACACCTTC.

This chain connects TRBV2 to TRBJ1-1; 7 nucleotides match TRBD1. Looked up from germline, CDR1 is SNHLY and CDR2 is FYNNEI. This CDR3 has 14 residues. Losses at the gene ends were 6 bases for V and 2 bases for J; bases not matched to a gene: 6. In nucleotides, the CDR3 is TGTGCCAGCAGGGGGGACAGAGAAAACACTGAAGCTTTCTTT. Protein sequence: CASRGDRENTEAFF.

The chain combines TRBV6-4 with TRBJ1-2; the D gene is possibly TRBD1 (5 bases). The CDR3 is 13 residues long. With 3 bases removed from V and 7 bases from J, the gap between germline ends came to 12 bases. In germline, CDR1 is MRHNA, CDR2 SNTAGT. CDR3 in DNA: TGTGCCAGCAGTGAAGGGGAGGGAGGTGGCTACACCTTC. Protein sequence: CASSEGEGGGYTF.

CDR3 nucleotide sequence: TGTGCCAGCGAAGGAGTCTACTATGGCTACACCTTC. It yields the protein CASEGVYYGYTF. This chain uses TRBV5-6 with TRBJ1-2, with D hard to call. V was clipped by 7 bases and J by 3 bases, with 10 bases between them. Germline lookup yields CDR1 SGHDT and CDR2 YYEEEE. The CDR3 runs 12 residues.

The V and J genes are TRBV23-1 and TRBJ2-7, with D possibly being TRBD1 (5 bases). TRBV23-1 is filed as an ORF, its function uncertain. The CDR3 loop spans 15 amino acids. Trimming pared 6 bases from V and 2 bases from J, leaving 17 bases between. The CDR3 sequence is CASSPRTRSPYEQYF. Here the CDR3 DNA reads TGCGCCAGCAGCCCCAGGACACGGAGTCCCTACGAGCAGTACTTC.

The genes are TRBV5-5 and TRBJ2-5; the D gene is possibly TRBD1 (6 bases). The germline gives CDR1 SGHKS, CDR2 YYEKEE (reference sequence). Trimming stripped 4 bases from V and 1 base from J, with 14 bases between. This CDR3 has 15 amino acids. The CDR3 region is CASSRYGTPQETQYF. The CDR3 bases are TGTGCCAGCAGCCGATATGGGACACCCCAAGAGACCCAGTACTTC.

V and J are TRBV7-9 and TRBJ1-2; tentative D call: TRBD1 (5 bases). The CDR3 is 19 residues long. Germline CDR1 reads SEHNR; CDR2 reads FQNEAQ (reference sequence). V was cut by 1 base and J by 0 bases, with 21 bases left in between. The CDR3 sequence is CASSLGAWGRQAPNYGYTF. Written as DNA, the CDR3 is TGTGCCAGCAGCTTAGGTGCCTGGGGACGGCAAGCACCTAACTATGGCTACACCTTC.

The chain uses TRBV12-3 or TRBV12-4 and TRBJ2-3, with D unclear. This CDR3 has 13 amino acids. Deletions cut 4 bases from V and 1 base from J, with 6 bases between. The CDR3 sequence is CASSSFGTDTQYF. The CDR3 region has the DNA TGTGCCAGCAGTTCATTCGGCACAGATACGCAGTATTTT.

The genes are TRBV5-6 and TRBJ1-2; weak D call: TRBD1 (5 bases). This CDR3 contains 14 residues. Germline assignment: CDR1 SGHDT and CDR2 YYEEEE. Between the trimmed V and J ends, which lost 0 bases and 8 bases, there was a span of 14 bases. CDR3 amino acids: CASSLGGAIVGYTF. CDR3 in DNA: TGTGCCAGCAGCTTGGGGGGCGCGATCGTCGGCTACACCTTC. The full variable domain, in which reference TRBV5-6 and TRBJ1-2 provide the parts outside the CDR3, is DAGVTQSPTHLIKTRGQQVTLRCSPKSGHDTVSWYQQALGQGPQFIFQYYEEEERQRGNFPDRFSGHQFPNYSSELNVNALLLGDSALYLCASSLGGAIVGYTFGSGTRLTVV.

V gene TRBV6-5 combines with J gene TRBJ1-5, with D unresolved. Germline loops: CDR1 MNHEY, CDR2 SVGAGI. CDR3 length: 15 residues. Trimming cost V 6 bases and J 0 bases, with 12 bases left between them. As DNA, the CDR3 is TGTGCCAGCAGAGCTGTGCAGAATAGCAATCAGCCCCAGCATTTT. This codes for CASRAVQNSNQPQHF.

V and J are TRBV5-1 and TRBJ2-3, with unresolved D. Germline CDR1 and CDR2: SGHRS and YFSETQ. This CDR3 is 10 amino acids long. V was pared by 8 bases and J by 4 bases, with 5 bases between. The chain's CDR3 is CARVPDTQYF. DNA for the CDR3: TGCGCCAGAGTACCAGATACGCAGTATTTT.

This rearrangement joins TRBV5-1 to TRBJ1-6; TRBD1 agrees at 8 bases. With 4 bases clipped from V and 9 bases from J, the junction kept 6 bases outside the gene matches. Germline V CDR1 and CDR2: SGHRS, YFSETQ. The CDR3 runs to 14 residues. CDR3 region: CASSPDRAGSPLHF. DNA for the CDR3: TGCGCCAGCAGCCCGGACAGGGCGGGTTCACCCCTCCACTTT.

The rearrangement joins TRBV19 to TRBJ1-2; D not certain. CDR3 length equals 14 residues. V lost 4 bases and J lost 4, with 13 bases in between. Germline V CDR1 and CDR2: LNHDA, SQIVND (reference sequence). CDR3 protein: CASSTSRRSYGYTF. CDR3 DNA: TGTGCCAGTAGTACATCAAGGCGAAGCTATGGCTACACCTTC.

V gene TRBV11-3 combines with J gene TRBJ2-3, with D perhaps being TRBD1 or TRBD2 (5 bases each). This CDR3 has 14 residues. Germline V gives CDR1 SGHNT, CDR2 YENEEA. V gave up 1 base and J gave up 2 bases, with 7 bases separating them. DNA of the CDR3: TGTGCCAGCAGCTTAGCGGGGCACACAGATACGCAGTATTTT. Its protein is CASSLAGHTDTQYF.

This clone has just one count. The J gene is TRBJ1-1, the V gene TRBV30; a weak D match, TRBD1 (6 bases). Germline lookup yields CDR1 GTSNPN and CDR2 SVGIG (reference sequence). Trimming shortened V by 3 bases and J by 6 bases, and 17 bases separated the two germline ends. This CDR3 spans 14 amino acids. This chain's CDR3 is CAWSPFLGAPEAFF. The CDR3 DNA is TGTGCCTGGAGCCCCTTTCTGGGGGCGCCTGAAGCTTTCTTT.

J is TRBJ1-3 and V is TRBV6-5, with D possibly matching TRBD1 (6 bases). Trimming stripped 7 bases from V and 0 bases from J, with 13 bases between. The CDR3 is 15 amino acids. CDR1 is MNHEY, CDR2 SVGAGI, per germline. The chain's CDR3 is CASKGHSISGNTIYF. The CDR3 DNA reads TGTGCCAGCAAGGGACATTCCATCTCTGGAAACACCATATATTTT.

The chain recombines TRBV19 with TRBJ1-1, with D unresolved. CDR3 length: 13 residues. CDR1 LNHDA and CDR2 SQIVND come from the germline V gene (reference sequence). Between the trimmed V and J ends, which lost 9 bases and 5 bases, there was a span of 16 bases. Written as DNA, the CDR3 is TGTGCCAGCGGCCCCGGATTACGTACTGAAGCTTTCTTT. Its translation is CASGPGLRTEAFF.

The gene calls are TRBV10-3 and TRBJ1-5; the D is unclear. Per germline, CDR1 ENHRY and CDR2 SYGVKD. V gave up 11 bases and J gave up 0 bases, with 20 bases separating them. The CDR3 spans 16 residues. The CDR3 nucleotides are TGTGCCTTATGCCCGCGGCCTCCCTATAGCAATCAGCCCCAGCATTTT. Translation: CALCPRPPYSNQPQHF.